The sequence of this T cell receptor (beta chain) was determined in a study of blood T cells in healthy people across ages. Primers used in a second PCR of roughly 7 to 12 cycles were a sample-barcoded 5' primer and a J-beta primer mix. TCRdb processed the 5' RACE reads anew with MiXCR; each CDR3 protein has one entry. This table holds about 1.1 million distinct CDR3 sequences, roughly two fifths found once. Isolating PBMCs gave at least 6 million of these cells per sample. CDR3 length: 16 amino acids. From germline, CDR1 is SGHRS and CDR2 YFSETQ. Sequenced material: blood. The receptor's source is a man younger than 35 in good health. This rearrangement joins TRBV5-1 to TRBJ2-1, with 7 bases identical to TRBD1. TRBJ2-7 explains the end of the DNA better; the J call may be wrong. The CDR3: CASSLARDSPYNEQYF. Here the CDR3 DNA reads TGCGCCAGCAGCTTGGCTCGGGACAGCCCCTACAATGAGCAGTACTTC.